The source of this T cell receptor (beta chain) is a study of blood T cell repertoires in COVID-19. Study as a whole: COVID-19 samples from acute and convalescent phases originated in the United States, Italy and Spain.

TCRdb's table, derived via immunoSEQ multiplex PCR, lists solely in-frame clones and lacks some. The sample carries over 450,000 clones, around nine tenths recorded once. The CDR3 has 14 amino acids. Trimming removed 7 bases from V and 5 bases from J, with 15 bases in between. Germline CDR1 reads LNHDA; CDR2 reads SQIVND (reference sequence). The clonotype was recovered from a woman between 45 and 65 years old with COVID-19, enrolled during active disease. The sample comprised peripheral blood. The chain uses TRBV19 and TRBJ1-5; D uncertain. This CDR3 is CASKVSEGYQPQHF. In DNA, the CDR3 is TGTGCCAGTAAGGTATCGGAGGGCTATCAGCCCCAGCATTTT.